The clone carrying this TCR beta chain was found a few times. Its matching antigen is unknown. The junction departs from the called germline gene at one end, perhaps through a read error. The sample originates from a study of PD-1 blockade in classical Hodgkin lymphoma. Findings and caveats of the study: Repertoire difference causes, possibly disease activity or prior therapy, remain undefined.

Germline CDR1 reads MNHEY; CDR2 reads SVGAGI. This CDR3 comprises 11 residues. Time point: cycle 4 day 1 (C4D1), after less than seven weeks of nivolumab. No patient escaped relapse after autologous stem cell transplantation, and brentuximab vedotin exposure varied. Purification of CD4+ T cells from thawed PBMCs was achieved by magnetic negative selection. Clones were read by immunoSEQ multiplex PCR, and TCRdb kept only the in-frame ones, dropping some. The sample comprises around 9,600 clones, roughly four fifths of which are singletons, and 4.6% rests with the top ten. The V and J genes are TRBV6-5 and TRBJ1-6; the D gene is possibly TRBD1 (6 bases). The sample here was CD4+ T cells from blood, taken before the fourth cycle of nivolumab. The sequence derives from a human donor with classical Hodgkin lymphoma. CDR3 nucleotides: TGTGCCAGCAGTTCCTCGGCAGGGACATACTTT. It translates to CASSSSAGTYF.